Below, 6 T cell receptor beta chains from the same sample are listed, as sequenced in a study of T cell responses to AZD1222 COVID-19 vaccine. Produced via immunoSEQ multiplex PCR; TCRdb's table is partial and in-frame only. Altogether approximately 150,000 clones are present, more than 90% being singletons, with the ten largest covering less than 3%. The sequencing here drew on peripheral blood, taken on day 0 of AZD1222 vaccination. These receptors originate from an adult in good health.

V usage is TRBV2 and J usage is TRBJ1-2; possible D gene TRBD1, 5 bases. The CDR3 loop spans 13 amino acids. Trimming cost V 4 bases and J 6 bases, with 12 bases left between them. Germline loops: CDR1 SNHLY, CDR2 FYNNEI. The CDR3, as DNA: TGTGCCAGCAGTGCTAGGGGAGGGGATGGCTACACCTTC. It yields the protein CASSARGGDGYTF.

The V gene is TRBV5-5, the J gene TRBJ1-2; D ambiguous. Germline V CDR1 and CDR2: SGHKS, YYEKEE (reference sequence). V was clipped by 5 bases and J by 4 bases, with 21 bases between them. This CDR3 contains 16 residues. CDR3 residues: CASSWADGILGYGYTF. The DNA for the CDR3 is TGTGCCAGCAGTTGGGCGGACGGGATACTAGGCTATGGCTACACCTTC.

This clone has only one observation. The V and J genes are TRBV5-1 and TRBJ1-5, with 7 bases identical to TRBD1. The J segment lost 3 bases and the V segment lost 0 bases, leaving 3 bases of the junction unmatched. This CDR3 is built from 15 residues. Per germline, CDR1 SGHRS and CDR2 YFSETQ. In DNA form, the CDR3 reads TGCGCCAGCAGCTTGGCAGGGGGAGCCAATCAGCCCCAGCATTTT. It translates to CASSLAGGANQPQHF.

The CDR3, as DNA: TGTGCCTTCCAGACAGGGTTAGCCAAAAACATTCAGTACTTC. Protein sequence: CAFQTGLAKNIQYF. The genes are TRBV30 and TRBJ2-4; 7 bases agree with TRBD1. CDR1 is GTSNPN, CDR2 SVGIG, per germline (reference sequence). The trim removed 7 bases at V and 0 bases at J, leaving 6 bases unmatched. This CDR3 spans 14 amino acids.

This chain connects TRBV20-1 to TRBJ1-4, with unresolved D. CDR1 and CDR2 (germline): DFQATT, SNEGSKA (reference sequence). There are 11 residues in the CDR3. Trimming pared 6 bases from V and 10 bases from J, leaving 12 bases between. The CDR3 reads CSAPGPGKLFF. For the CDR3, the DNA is TGCAGTGCCCCCGGGCCTGGAAAACTGTTTTTT.

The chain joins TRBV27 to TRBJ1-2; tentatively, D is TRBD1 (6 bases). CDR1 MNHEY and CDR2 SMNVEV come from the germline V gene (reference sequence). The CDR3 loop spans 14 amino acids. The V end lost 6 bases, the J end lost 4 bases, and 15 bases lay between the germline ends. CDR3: CASSRTDRLYGYTF. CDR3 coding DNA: TGTGCCAGCAGCCGTACGGACAGACTCTATGGCTACACCTTC.